Included here is one TCR beta chain sequence, with context. The antigen remains unidentified. This entry comes from a study of T cell responses to AZD1222 COVID-19 vaccine. The assay was immunoSEQ multiplex PCR, and TCRdb's table has in-frame clones only and misses some. The repertoire holds some 130,000 clones, approximately 85% seen once, with more than 5.5% in the top ten. Overall study results and limits: In all cases, repertoires were sampled only after the peak T cell response.

The germline CDR1 and CDR2 sequences are LGHDT and YNNKEL (reference sequence). V lost 6 bases to trimming and J lost 6 bases; unmatched junction nucleotides: 7. The CDR3 is 13 residues long. This receptor was identified in an adult who received the AZD1222 COVID-19 vaccine. The sample was peripheral blood, taken 28 days after the second AZD1222 dose. This chain connects TRBV3-1 (or the pseudogene TRBV3-2) to TRBJ1-2; TRBD1 aligns across 7 bases. This CDR3 reads CASRSIGQDGYTF. The CDR3 DNA sequence: TGTGCCAGCAGAAGCATAGGACAGGATGGCTACACCTTC.